Listed here is a single T cell receptor beta chain. Its antigen is currently unknown. This specimen belongs to a study of T cell repertoires in cytomegalovirus infection. Study-level information: Both recently identified HLA-C-restricted and well-studied HLA-B-restricted CMV epitopes were used in the study. Both a matching HLA type and CMV infection were indicated by public TCR beta signatures.

This CDR3 spans 18 amino acids. The ends were cut back, 3 bases at V and 0 bases at J, with 15 bases in the middle. From germline, CDR1 is KGHSH and CDR2 LQKENI. TCRdb independently ran MiXCR on the reads; one entry per CDR3 protein. The table includes approximately 270,000 distinct CDR3 sequences, under 25% detected once. The chain combines TRBV18 with TRBJ2-6, with D perhaps TRBD1 (5 bases). The clonotype was recovered from a human donor in good health (CMV status not recorded). Some clones in this sample may be carry-over from other donors' samples. The sample consisted of cultured PBMCs, taken from culture after CMV antigen stimulation. CDR3 bases: TGTGCCAGCTCACCGGGGCGATTGGAGTTCTCTGGGGCCAACGTCCTGACTTTC. Protein product: CASSPGRLEFSGANVLTF.